The 13 T cell receptor beta chains listed next were all sequenced from one sample in a study of cytomegalovirus exposure and HLA in healthy donors. PCR was performed using 60 Vbeta and 13 Jbeta primers. Libraries were prepared by immunoSEQ multiplex PCR; TCRdb keeps only in-frame clonotypes and omits some of them. Among about 130,000 clones, approximately 70% were seen once, and the ten largest hold 1.5% to 2%. Sample: PBMCs. The receptor source for this set is a human donor in good health.

This chain connects TRBV6-1 to TRBJ2-1, with TRBD2 matching over 12 bases. Germline CDR1 and CDR2: MNHNS and SASEGT. This CDR3 is 16 amino acids long. The V gene end was trimmed by 4 bases and the J gene end by 8 bases; junction bases not matched to a gene: 9. This CDR3 reads CASSGITSGRTYEQFF. The CDR3 DNA sequence: TGTGCCAGCAGTGGTATCACTAGCGGGAGGACGTATGAGCAGTTCTTC.

The chain employs TRBV9 and TRBJ2-3; D gene unclear. Germline V CDR1 and CDR2: SGDLS, YYNGEE. The CDR3 has 16 residues. V dropped 0 bases and J dropped 0 bases, with 11 bases sitting between them. The CDR3 loop is CASSVDRRSSTDTQYF. CDR3 coding DNA: TGTGCCAGCAGCGTAGATCGTAGGAGTAGCACAGATACGCAGTATTTT. The full variable domain, in which reference TRBV9 and TRBJ2-3 provide the parts outside the CDR3, is DSGVTQTPKHLITATGQRVTLRCSPRSGDLSVYWYQQSLDQGLQFLIQYYNGEERAKGNILERFSAQQFPDLHSELNLSSLELGDSALYFCASSVDRRSSTDTQYFGPGTRLTVL.

This clone was seen only a few times. The V gene is TRBV7-9, the J gene TRBJ1-2; 7 bases align to TRBD1. The V gene's germline CDR1 is SEHNR and CDR2 FQNEAQ (reference sequence). The CDR3 extends over 15 amino acids. Trimming at V came to 6 bases and at J to 13 bases, leaving 20 bases not matched to a gene. This chain's CDR3 is CASRSDGDSLSPVTF. The DNA of the CDR3 is TGTGCCAGCAGATCCGACGGGGACAGCCTTTCTCCGGTCACCTTC.

V is TRBV11-2 and J is TRBJ2-7; 10 positions match TRBD2. Germline CDR1 is SGHAT and CDR2 is FQNNGV. The trim removed 1 base at V and 2 bases at J, leaving 8 bases unmatched. The CDR3 totals 17 residues. The CDR3 DNA sequence: TGTGCCAGCAGCTTAGTCGAGACTAGCGGGTTTCCCTACGAGCAGTACTTC. Amino acid sequence: CASSLVETSGFPYEQYF.

V gene TRBV7-6 combines with J gene TRBJ1-2; 7 positions match TRBD1. With 1 base clipped from V and 5 bases from J, the junction kept 7 bases outside the gene matches. Germline values: CDR1 SGHVS, CDR2 FNYEAQ. The CDR3 is 15 residues long. CDR3 nucleotide sequence: TGTGCCAGCAGCTTAGAGGAGGGGGCAGGATATGGCTACACCTTC. This sequence encodes CASSLEEGAGYGYTF.

The chain joins TRBV29-1 to TRBJ2-2, with 7 bases lining up with TRBD2. Germline loops: CDR1 SQVTM, CDR2 ANQGSEA. The CDR3 is made up of 13 amino acids. Written as DNA, the CDR3 is TGCAGTGCGGGGGAGGGCCGGACCGGGGAGCTGTTTTTT. The encoded protein is CSAGEGRTGELFF.

V and J are TRBV19 and TRBJ2-2; 8 bases are a match to TRBD1. The CDR3 runs to 14 residues. Germline V CDR1 and CDR2: LNHDA, SQIVND (reference sequence). Unmatched junction bases numbered 11, after V lost 11 bases and J lost 6 bases. CDR3 region: CAGETGVFPGELFF. The DNA for the CDR3 is TGTGCCGGGGAGACAGGGGTGTTTCCCGGGGAGCTGTTTTTT.

The chain recombines TRBV4-1 with TRBJ1-1; 11 bases are a match to TRBD1. The CDR3 extends over 16 amino acids. With V trimmed by 4 bases and J by 1 base, 5 bases remained unmatched. Germline CDR1 MGHRA, CDR2 YSYEKL. The CDR3 coding sequence is TGCGCCAGCAGCCCAGGACAGGGGGCAGGGAACACTGAAGCTTTCTTT. Protein sequence: CASSPGQGAGNTEAFF.

The chain uses TRBV18 and TRBJ1-2, with 7 bases aligning to TRBD1. The CDR3 length is 18 residues. CDR1 is KGHSH, CDR2 LQKENI, per germline. The V segment lost 2 bases and the J segment 4 bases; nucleotides outside the gene matches: 16. CDR3 bases: TGTGCCAGCTCACCAGTTCCCTCCGGGACAGAGTTTGGCTATGGCTACACCTTC. It codes for CASSPVPSGTEFGYGYTF. The full variable domain, its missing parts supplied by reference TRBV18 and TRBJ1-2, is NAGVMQNPRHLVRRRGQEARLRCSPMKGHSHVYWYRQLPEEGLKFMVYLQKENIIDESGMPKERFSAEFPKEGPSILRIQQVVRGDSAAYFCASSPVPSGTEFGYGYTFGSGTRLTVV.

This clone was recorded only once. V is TRBV28 and J is TRBJ1-5; a weak D match, TRBD1 (6 bases). V gave up 5 bases and J gave up 6 bases, with 11 bases separating them. The CDR3 consists of 13 residues. The germline gives CDR1 MDHEN, CDR2 SYDVKM. The CDR3 loop reads CASSVQGFQPQHF. CDR3 nucleotides: TGTGCCAGCAGTGTACAGGGATTTCAGCCCCAGCATTTT.

This clone was observed once. V and J are TRBV27 and TRBJ2-2; a possible D gene is TRBD1 (5 bases). The CDR3 has 16 residues. V was clipped by 7 bases and J by 3 bases, with 18 bases between them. Per germline, CDR1 MNHEY and CDR2 SMNVEV (reference sequence). In DNA form, the CDR3 reads TGTGCCAGCACCTTGGATGGGGCCGGGTACACCGGGGAGCTGTTTTTT. Residues: CASTLDGAGYTGELFF.

This clone appeared a few times. The chain recombines TRBV19 with TRBJ1-1; no clear D. Germline V CDR1 and CDR2: LNHDA, SQIVND (reference sequence). The CDR3 totals 16 residues. V shed 3 bases and J shed 5 bases, with 19 bases lying between them. The CDR3 bases are TGTGCCAGTAGTATTCCTCGGGGAGGGAGAGTGACTGAAGCTTTCTTT. Protein product: CASSIPRGGRVTEAFF.

The rearrangement uses TRBV7-9 and TRBJ2-3, with 11 bases that match TRBD2. This CDR3 is 15 amino acids long. J gave up 3 bases and V 6 bases, and 5 bases lay outside the gene matches. Per germline, CDR1 SEHNR and CDR2 FQNEAQ (reference sequence). CDR3 sequence reads: CASSGSSGGTDTQYF. CDR3 bases: TGTGCCAGCAGTGGGTCTAGCGGGGGGACAGATACGCAGTATTTT.